This T cell receptor (beta chain) was recovered during a study of early T cells in non-severe SARS-CoV-2 infection. CDR3 length: 16 residues. V lost 1 base and J lost 2, with 11 bases in between. The germline V gene has CDR1 SGHVS and CDR2 FNYEAQ. Attached unique molecular identifiers marked individual cDNA molecules. Each CDR3 protein gets one entry after TCRdb re-called the 5' RACE reads with MiXCR. Found here are more than 60,000 distinct CDR3 sequences, around 13% of them singletons; the top ten hold about 1.2%. This receptor was identified in an adult who was a healthcare worker with PCR-confirmed SARS-CoV-2 infection or an uninfected control (not recorded which). The donor label of this sample is uncertain. The chain recombines TRBV7-6 with TRBJ2-2, with a tentative D call TRBD1 (5 bases). The source material was whole blood, sampled at baseline. Here the CDR3 reads CASSLGQNFNTGELFF. The CDR3, as DNA: TGTGCCAGCAGCTTAGGACAGAACTTTAACACCGGGGAGCTGTTTTTT.